A selection of T cell receptor beta chains follows, all from one sample in a study of cytomegalovirus exposure and HLA in healthy donors. Generated by immunoSEQ multiplex PCR, the TCRdb table keeps only in-frame clones and is missing some. The sample shows fewer than 90,000 clones, roughly 79% of them seen only once. Material: PBMCs. The receptors here all came from a male donor in good health and CMV-seronegative. The CDR3 runs from the conserved cysteine through the conserved F or W. The order of the fields is V gene, D gene, CDR3 length, J gene, clone size, CDR3 protein, CDR3 DNA. D genes are given only for firm matches. Clone size is stated in some rows and not others, as once, few, many or a class when expanded.

TRBV28	TRBD1	14	TRBJ2-3	few	CASSGQETSDTQYF	TGTGCCAGCAGCGGACAGGAAACTTCAGATACGCAGTATTTT
TRBV6-4	-	20	TRBJ2-6	-	CASSDSFHQGGYSGANGLTF	TGTGCCAGCAGTGACTCGTTTCATCAGGGGGGCTACTCTGGGGCCAACGGCCTGACTTTC
TRBV6-6	-	11	TRBJ1-1	-	CASSSQGKAFF	TGTGCCAGCAGTTCACAGGGAAAAGCTTTCTTT
TRBV4-3	TRBD1	16	TRBJ2-7	-	CASSQGRTGGTYEQYF	TGCGCCAGCAGCCAAGGTAGAACAGGGGGAACCTACGAGCAGTACTTC
TRBV5-4	TRBD1	14	TRBJ1-2	-	CASSLTRGLGGYTF	TGTGCCAGCAGCTTGACCAGGGGGCTGGGTGGCTACACCTTC
TRBV4-1	-	13	TRBJ1-1	-	CASSQDRDTEAFF	TGCGCCAGCAGCCAAGACAGGGATACTGAAGCTTTCTTT
TRBV5-1	-	14	TRBJ2-5	-	CASSLDGRQETQYF	TGCGCCAGCAGCTTGGATGGCAGACAAGAGACCCAGTACTTC
TRBV2	-	14	TRBJ2-7	-	CASRQGHLSYEQYF	TGTGCCAGCAGGCAAGGACACCTCTCCTACGAGCAGTACTTC
TRBV19	TRBD1	14	TRBJ2-2	-	CASSTTGATGELFF	TGTGCCAGTAGCACGACAGGGGCCACCGGGGAGCTGTTTTTT
TRBV9	-	14	TRBJ1-6	once	CASSVASSGGPLHF	TGTGCCAGCAGCGTAGCCTCCTCCGGTGGACCCCTCCACTTT
TRBV5-1	-	15	TRBJ1-2	few	CASSLDSRSNYGYTF	TGCGCCAGCAGCTTGGACAGCAGAAGTAACTATGGCTACACCTTC
TRBV7-3	-	15	TRBJ2-5	-	CASSTTGDSQETQYF	TGTGCCAGCAGTACCACAGGGGACTCACAAGAGACCCAGTACTTC
TRBV7-9	-	15	TRBJ2-2	-	CASSLGQLNTGELFF	TGTGCCAGCAGCTTAGGACAGTTGAACACCGGGGAGCTGTTTTTT
TRBV7-3	TRBD2	16	TRBJ2-3	-	CASSLGLAGGPDTQYF	TGTGCCAGCAGCTTAGGGCTAGCGGGGGGCCCAGATACGCAGTATTTT
TRBV11-2	TRBD1	13	TRBJ2-7	-	CASSRDRGTKQYF	TGTGCCAGCAGCCGGGACAGGGGGACAAAGCAGTACTTC
TRBV29-1	TRBD1	13	TRBJ2-3	-	CSVGQGTTDTQYF	TGCAGCGTCGGACAGGGGACCACAGATACGCAGTATTTT
TRBV9	TRBD1	16	TRBJ2-7	-	CASSPRGDSSFYEQYF	TGTGCCAGCAGCCCCAGAGGGGACAGCTCTTTTTACGAGCAGTACTTC
TRBV6-1	-	14	TRBJ2-5	few	CASSGQVAGETQYF	TGTGCCAGCAGTGGGCAGGTGGCGGGGGAGACCCAGTACTTC
TRBV28	-	13	TRBJ1-1	-	CASSWYRDTEAFF	TGTGCCAGCAGTTGGTACAGAGACACTGAAGCTTTCTTT
TRBV27	-	13	TRBJ1-6	-	CASTPGYNSPLHF	TGTGCCAGCACTCCGGGATATAATTCACCCCTCCACTTT
TRBV7-9	TRBD1	15	TRBJ1-1	-	CASSIQTGGFTEAFF	TGTGCCAGCAGCATCCAGACAGGGGGTTTTACTGAAGCTTTCTTT
TRBV6-5	-	14	TRBJ2-2	-	CASRPPGGAGELFF	TGTGCCAGCAGACCTCCCGGAGGTGCGGGGGAGCTGTTTTTT
TRBV28	TRBD1	15	TRBJ2-7	-	CASSSGTGEIYEQYF	TGTGCCAGTTCCTCAGGGACAGGGGAGATCTACGAGCAGTACTTC
TRBV7-2	TRBD2	15	TRBJ2-3	few	CASSSKAGVADTQYF	TGTGCCAGCAGTTCAAAAGCGGGGGTCGCAGATACGCAGTATTTT
TRBV12-1	-	17	TRBJ2-3	-	CASSFSSSTGDTDTQYF	TGTGCCAGCAGCTTTTCGTCCTCGACAGGAGACACAGATACGCAGTATTTT
TRBV9	-	17	TRBJ2-1	-	CASSPSDGGALFNEQFF	TGTGCCAGCAGCCCATCAGACGGAGGGGCCCTCTTCAATGAGCAGTTCTTC
TRBV28	TRBD1	15	TRBJ1-2	-	CASSLGTGGFQGYTF	TGTGCCAGCAGTTTAGGTACAGGGGGCTTTCAGGGCTACACCTTC
TRBV7-9	-	13	TRBJ1-1	few	CASSLTGDTEAFF	TGTGCCAGCAGCTTGACGGGGGACACTGAAGCTTTCTTT
TRBV4-3	-	16	TRBJ1-4	once	CASSQDLGGFGEKLFF	TGCGCCAGCAGCCAAGATCTAGGAGGTTTCGGTGAAAAACTGTTTTTT
TRBV7-2	-	16	TRBJ1-5	-	CASSLGGGHSNQPQHF	TGTGCCAGCAGCTTAGGGGGGGGACACAGCAATCAGCCCCAGCATTTT
TRBV11-3	TRBD1	15	TRBJ2-5	-	CASSYSQGARETQYF	TGTGCCAGCAGCTATTCACAGGGGGCGCGTGAGACCCAGTACTTC
TRBV5-4	-	15	TRBJ1-2	-	CASSWHREMEYGYTF	TGTGCCAGCAGCTGGCACAGGGAGATGGAGTATGGCTACACCTTC
TRBV10-3	TRBD2	14	TRBJ2-5	few	CASTTSEARETQYF	TGTGCCTCTACGACTAGCGAGGCCCGAGAGACCCAGTACTTC
TRBV11-3	-	15	TRBJ1-6	-	CASSLESGPNSPLHF	TGTGCCAGCAGCTTAGAATCAGGCCCAAATTCACCCCTCCACTTT
TRBV11-2	-	16	TRBJ1-2	-	CASSLVEWRERNGYTF	TGTGCCAGCAGCTTAGTTGAGTGGAGGGAAAGGAATGGCTACACCTTC
TRBV18	TRBD1	17	TRBJ1-5	-	CASSPTPGQHSNQPQHF	TGTGCCAGCTCACCAACTCCGGGACAGCATAGCAATCAGCCCCAGCATTTT
TRBV19	TRBD1	15	TRBJ1-6	-	CASSLRTGVSSPLHF	TGTGCCAGTAGTCTTAGGACAGGGGTTAGTTCACCCCTCCACTTT
TRBV30	TRBD2	17	TRBJ2-3	few	CAWSPQWTSSLTDTQYF	TGTGCCTGGAGTCCCCAATGGACTAGCTCCCTCACAGATACGCAGTATTTT
TRBV7-2	-	14	TRBJ1-2	-	CASSLGQEPYGYTF	TGTGCCAGCAGCTTAGGGCAAGAACCCTATGGCTACACCTTC
TRBV28	-	14	TRBJ2-7	-	CANSLYRGSGEQYF	TGTGCCAATTCGCTATATCGGGGATCGGGCGAGCAGTACTTC
TRBV5-1	-	16	TRBJ1-6	-	CASSSRAEGYNSPLHF	TGCGCCAGCAGCTCTCGAGCGGAGGGCTATAATTCACCCCTCCACTTT
TRBV4-3	-	15	TRBJ2-1	-	CASSQGATSYNEQFF	TGCGCCAGCAGCCAAGGGGCGACTAGCTACAATGAGCAGTTCTTC
TRBV28	TRBD2	14	TRBJ2-3	few	CASSLGGSTDTQYF	TGTGCCAGCAGTTTGGGAGGGAGCACAGATACGCAGTATTTT
TRBV10-3	-	13	TRBJ1-1	-	CAINDGVGTEAFF	TGTGCCATCAATGACGGGGTCGGCACTGAAGCTTTCTTT
TRBV19	-	15	TRBJ1-3	-	CASSDSGSSGNTIYF	TGTGCCAGTAGTGACTCGGGGAGCTCTGGAAACACCATATATTTT
TRBV5-6	TRBD2	15	TRBJ2-3	-	CASSLELAGFDTQYF	TGTGCCAGCAGCTTGGAACTAGCGGGATTCGATACGCAGTATTTT
TRBV19	TRBD1	14	TRBJ2-7	-	CASRRGTGVGEQYF	TGTGCCAGTAGGCGCGGGACAGGGGTCGGGGAGCAGTACTTC
TRBV7-3	TRBD1	17	TRBJ1-1	-	CASSPSGQGVQNTEAFF	TGTGCCAGCAGCCCATCAGGACAGGGAGTACAGAACACTGAAGCTTTCTTT